A selection of T cell receptor beta chains follows, all from one sample in a study of T cell responses to AZD1222 COVID-19 vaccine. Assay used: immunoSEQ multiplex PCR; TCRdb lists only in-frame clones, some missing. The repertoire holds tens of thousands of clones, with roughly 89% as singletons. The sequencing used peripheral blood, collected 28 days after the second AZD1222 dose. These receptors were obtained from an adult who received the AZD1222 COVID-19 vaccine. Each CDR3 is given with its conserved first and last residue. The D gene is left open where the match is weak. Part of the rows lack a size; the others show once, few, many or a class for expanded clones.

V gene: TRBV9
clone size: -
D gene: TRBD2
J gene: TRBJ2-6
CDR3 DNA: TGTGCCAGCAGCGCGACTAGCGGGGGGGCGAGAGGGGCCAACGTCCTGACTTTC
CDR3 protein: CASSATSGGARGANVLTF

V gene: TRBV15
clone size: -
D gene: -
J gene: TRBJ1-1
CDR3 DNA: TGTGCCACCAGCATTCGCTCGGGGGCTGGGAACACTGAAGCTTTCTTT
CDR3 protein: CATSIRSGAGNTEAFF

V gene: TRBV4-2
clone size: -
D gene: -
J gene: TRBJ1-5
CDR3 DNA: TGTGCCAGCAGCCAAGAGAACGTGGTGGGAAATCAGCCCCAGCATTTT
CDR3 protein: CASSQENVVGNQPQHF

V gene: TRBV5-1
clone size: -
D gene: -
J gene: TRBJ1-1
CDR3 DNA: TGCGCCAGCAGACACGGGAACACTGAAGCTTTCTTT
CDR3 protein: CASRHGNTEAFF

V gene: TRBV20-1
clone size: -
D gene: -
J gene: TRBJ1-6
CDR3 DNA: TGCAGTGCTAGTACCGCGAGCTCCTATAATTCACCCCTCCACTTT
CDR3 protein: CSASTASSYNSPLHF

V gene: TRBV19
clone size: -
D gene: -
J gene: TRBJ1-5
CDR3 DNA: TGTGCCAGTAGTATTACTGCAGGGACTACTGGCAATCAGCCCCAGCATTTT
CDR3 protein: CASSITAGTTGNQPQHF

V gene: TRBV6-2/TRBV6-3
clone size: -
D gene: TRBD1
J gene: TRBJ1-5
CDR3 DNA: TGTGCCAGCAGTTACTTACAGGGGTACAATCAGCCCCAGCATTTT
CDR3 protein: CASSYLQGYNQPQHF

V gene: TRBV7-6
clone size: -
D gene: TRBD2
J gene: TRBJ2-1
CDR3 DNA: TGTGCCAGCAGCTTAGCGCTCCCTCACTTAGGACTAGCGGGGGATGACAATGAGCAGTTCTTC
CDR3 protein: CASSLALPHLGLAGDDNEQFF

V gene: TRBV7-9
clone size: -
D gene: -
J gene: TRBJ2-1
CDR3 DNA: TGTGCCAGCAGCTTTACAACTGAGCAGTTCTTC
CDR3 protein: CASSFTTEQFF

V gene: TRBV12-3/TRBV12-4
clone size: -
D gene: TRBD1
J gene: TRBJ2-3
CDR3 DNA: TGTGCCAGCAGTTTTACGGGACAGAGGTATTTT
CDR3 protein: CASSFTGQRYF

V gene: TRBV4-3
clone size: few
D gene: -
J gene: TRBJ2-2
CDR3 DNA: TGCGCCAGCAGCCAAAGGGGGGTCGGGACCGGGGAGCTGTTTTTT
CDR3 protein: CASSQRGVGTGELFF

V gene: TRBV19
clone size: -
D gene: TRBD1
J gene: TRBJ2-2
CDR3 DNA: TGTGCCAGTAACGACCGGGACAGATACACCGGGGAGCTGTTTTTT
CDR3 protein: CASNDRDRYTGELFF

V gene: TRBV5-6
clone size: -
D gene: -
J gene: TRBJ2-5
CDR3 DNA: TGTGCCAGCAGCTTGGGGGCGACCCAGTACTTC
CDR3 protein: CASSLGATQYF

V gene: TRBV18
clone size: -
D gene: -
J gene: TRBJ1-1
CDR3 DNA: TGTGCCAGCTCGCCACAGAACACTGAAGCTTTCTTT
CDR3 protein: CASSPQNTEAFF

V gene: TRBV4-1
clone size: -
D gene: -
J gene: TRBJ1-1
CDR3 DNA: TGCGCCAGCAGCCTACCACAGTCCGCCACCCAGAACACTGAAGCTTTCTTT
CDR3 protein: CASSLPQSATQNTEAFF

V gene: TRBV9
clone size: -
D gene: TRBD1
J gene: TRBJ1-1
CDR3 DNA: TGTGCCAGCAGCGCGTCCTGGACAGGGGGCTTTGACACTGAAGCTTTCTTT
CDR3 protein: CASSASWTGGFDTEAFF

V gene: TRBV7-8
clone size: -
D gene: -
J gene: TRBJ2-1
CDR3 DNA: TGTGCCAGCAGCTTAGACGGGTCTTTCTACAATGAGCAGTTCTTC
CDR3 protein: CASSLDGSFYNEQFF

V gene: TRBV7-2
clone size: -
D gene: TRBD2
J gene: TRBJ2-7
CDR3 DNA: TGTGCCAGCAGCCTCCGGACTAGCGGGGGGGCCTTTTTCCAGCAGTACTTC
CDR3 protein: CASSLRTSGGAFFQQYF

V gene: TRBV6-1
clone size: -
D gene: TRBD2
J gene: TRBJ2-1
CDR3 DNA: TGTGCCAGCAGTGAAGACTGGCTAGCGGACACATCCTACAATGAGCAGTTCTTC
CDR3 protein: CASSEDWLADTSYNEQFF

V gene: TRBV15
clone size: -
D gene: -
J gene: TRBJ1-3
CDR3 DNA: TGTGCCACCAGCGGCGAATTCTCTGGAAACACCATATATTTT
CDR3 protein: CATSGEFSGNTIYF

V gene: TRBV28
clone size: -
D gene: -
J gene: TRBJ1-1
CDR3 DNA: TGTGCCAGCAGTTTAACTATTCTTGGGGGTCTAGCCACTGAAGCTTTCTTT
CDR3 protein: CASSLTILGGLATEAFF

V gene: TRBV5-6
clone size: -
D gene: -
J gene: TRBJ2-5
CDR3 DNA: TGTGCCAGCAGCCCTAATTGGGTGGGGACCCAGTACTTC
CDR3 protein: CASSPNWVGTQYF

V gene: TRBV6-5
clone size: once
D gene: -
J gene: TRBJ1-1
CDR3 DNA: TGTGCCAGCAGTTACGGGAGAGATTTTGAAGCTTTCTTT
CDR3 protein: CASSYGRDFEAFF

V gene: TRBV29-1
clone size: once
D gene: -
J gene: TRBJ2-1
CDR3 DNA: TGCAGCGCCCCCTCCAGCGCGCGTGAGCAGTTCTTC
CDR3 protein: CSAPSSAREQFF

V gene: TRBV2
clone size: -
D gene: -
J gene: TRBJ2-3
CDR3 DNA: TGTGCCAGCAGTGACGACACAGATACGCAGTATTTT
CDR3 protein: CASSDDTDTQYF

V gene: TRBV9
clone size: -
D gene: TRBD1
J gene: TRBJ1-3
CDR3 DNA: TGTGCCAGCAGCCCAATCGGGACAGGTCTGGCCCTCAGCTCTGGAAACACCATATATTTT
CDR3 protein: CASSPIGTGLALSSGNTIYF

V gene: TRBV28
clone size: -
D gene: TRBD1
J gene: TRBJ1-5
CDR3 DNA: TGTGCCAGCAGTCGACGGACAGGGAGGGCTAGCAATCAGCCCCAGCATTTT
CDR3 protein: CASSRRTGRASNQPQHF

V gene: TRBV19
clone size: -
D gene: TRBD1
J gene: TRBJ1-5
CDR3 DNA: TGTGCCAGTAGACAGGGGGCTAGCAATCAGCCCCAGCATTTT
CDR3 protein: CASRQGASNQPQHF

V gene: TRBV10-3
clone size: -
D gene: -
J gene: TRBJ2-7
CDR3 DNA: TGTGCCATCAGTGAGTCGGGGGCAAACGAGCAGTACTTC
CDR3 protein: CAISESGANEQYF

V gene: TRBV6-5
clone size: -
D gene: -
J gene: TRBJ2-1
CDR3 DNA: TGTGCCAGCAGTTCGACAGTTTACAATGAGCAGTTCTTC
CDR3 protein: CASSSTVYNEQFF

V gene: TRBV5-5
clone size: -
D gene: TRBD1
J gene: TRBJ1-2
CDR3 DNA: TGTGCCAGCAGCACCGGGACAGGGCAATATGGCTACACCTTC
CDR3 protein: CASSTGTGQYGYTF

V gene: TRBV30
clone size: -
D gene: TRBD2
J gene: TRBJ2-7
CDR3 DNA: TGTGCCTGGAGGGGCACCCCGGGACTAGCCGGTGCCGAGCAGTACTTC
CDR3 protein: CAWRGTPGLAGAEQYF

V gene: TRBV5-4
clone size: -
D gene: -
J gene: TRBJ2-7
CDR3 DNA: TGTGCCAGCAGCTTGGGGCCGTTGGGGAGGGGGCTCGGTGAGCAGTACTTC
CDR3 protein: CASSLGPLGRGLGEQYF

V gene: TRBV5-6
clone size: -
D gene: -
J gene: TRBJ1-6
CDR3 DNA: TGTGCCAGCAGCTTTGCGACAAGCAGGAATTCACCCCTCCACTTT
CDR3 protein: CASSFATSRNSPLHF

V gene: TRBV4-2
clone size: -
D gene: -
J gene: TRBJ2-3
CDR3 DNA: TGTGCCAGCAGCCAAGAAGGGGAATCCCTTATCACAGATACGCAGTATTTT
CDR3 protein: CASSQEGESLITDTQYF

V gene: TRBV5-6
clone size: once
D gene: -
J gene: TRBJ1-4
CDR3 DNA: TGTGCCAGCAGCCAGGGACCTCTAGCTAATGAAAAACTGTTTTTT
CDR3 protein: CASSQGPLANEKLFF